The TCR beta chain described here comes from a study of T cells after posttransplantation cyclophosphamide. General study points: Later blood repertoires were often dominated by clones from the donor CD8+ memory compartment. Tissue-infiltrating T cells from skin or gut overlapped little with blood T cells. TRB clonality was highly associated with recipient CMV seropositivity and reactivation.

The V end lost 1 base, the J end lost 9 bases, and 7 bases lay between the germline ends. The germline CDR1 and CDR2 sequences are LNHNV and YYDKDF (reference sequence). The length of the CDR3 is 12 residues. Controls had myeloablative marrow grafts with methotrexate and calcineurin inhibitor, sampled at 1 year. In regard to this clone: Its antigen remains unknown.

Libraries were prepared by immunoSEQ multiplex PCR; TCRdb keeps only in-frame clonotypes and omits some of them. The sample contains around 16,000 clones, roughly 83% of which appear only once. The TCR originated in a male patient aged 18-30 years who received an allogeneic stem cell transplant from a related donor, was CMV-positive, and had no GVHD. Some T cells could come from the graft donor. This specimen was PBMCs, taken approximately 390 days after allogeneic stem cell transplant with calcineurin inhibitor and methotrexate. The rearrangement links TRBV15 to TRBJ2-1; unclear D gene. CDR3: CATSRANSEQFF. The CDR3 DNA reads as TGTGCCACCAGCAGAGCCAACAGTGAGCAGTTCTTC.